This T cell receptor beta chain was obtained from a study of cytomegalovirus exposure and HLA in healthy donors. Trimming took 3 bases from V and 8 from J, leaving 14 bases between them. Germline V gene lookup returns CDR1 SGDLS and CDR2 YYNGEE. The CDR3 is 13 residues long. The PCR employed 60 Vbeta primers together with 13 Jbeta primers. Clones were read by immunoSEQ multiplex PCR, and TCRdb kept only the in-frame ones, dropping some. The table has around 63,000 clones, roughly 80% seen once; the top ten hold about 2.8%. The V call is TRBV9, the J call TRBJ1-1; D gene unclear. Specimen: PBMCs. The TCR was taken from a woman younger than 45 in good health and CMV-seronegative. CDR3 residues: CASSARSHGEAFF. CDR3 sequence (DNA): TGTGCCAGCAGCGCTCGATCTCACGGGGAAGCTTTCTTT.